The clone carrying this T cell receptor beta chain has at least ten counts. Its specificity is not known. It was by quantitative 5'-RACE with molecular barcodes that TCR beta libraries were made. TCRdb re-called the 5' RACE reads through MiXCR, storing one row per CDR3 protein. The repertoire holds 150,000 to 200,000 distinct CDR3 sequences, with more than 9% as singletons. The sample belongs to a study of CD8 T cells in ankylosing spondylitis. Study-wide points: In ankylosing spondylitis patients, matched synovial fluid reportedly showed significant enrichment of disease-linked clones. A TCR beta motif of several highly homologous variants appeared characteristic of ankylosing spondylitis blood. Prior work had noted some motif variants in reactive arthritis blood and synovial fluid.

The V and J ends lost 8 bases and 6 bases, in that order; junction bases with no gene match: 4. Looked up from germline, CDR1 is MGHRA and CDR2 is YSYEKL. The CDR3 sequence is 13 residues long. The material sequenced was blood, either unsorted or a sorted T cell fraction (not recorded which). The V gene is TRBV4-1, the J gene TRBJ2-1, with 10 bases identical to TRBD2. This receptor was taken from a male donor with ankylosing spondylitis or in good health (not recorded which). Here the CDR3 DNA reads TGCGCCAGCCGAGCGGGAGGGAGCAATGAGCAGTTCTTC. Translated, it gives CASRAGGSNEQFF.